These 29 T cell receptor beta chains originate from one sample sequenced in a study of blood T cell repertoires in COVID-19. Profiling relied on immunoSEQ multiplex PCR, and the TCRdb table lists in-frame clones only, not all of them. The table includes about 59,000 clones, approximately 84% detected once. The sample taken for sequencing was peripheral blood. The receptor source for this set is a man older than 75 in a cohort sampled during active COVID-19.

The chain couples TRBV6-2 or TRBV6-3 to TRBJ2-1, with a tentative D call TRBD2 (6 bases). The CDR3 extends over 12 amino acids. V was pared by 6 bases and J by 9 bases, with 12 bases between. Looked up from germline, CDR1 is MNHEY and CDR2 is SVGEGT. The CDR3 here is CASSQRELEQFF. Written as DNA, the CDR3 is TGTGCCAGCAGCCAACGGGAGCTTGAGCAGTTCTTC.

J is TRBJ2-3 and V is TRBV9; 14 nucleotides align to TRBD2. Germline trimming cut 4 bases from V and 6 bases from J; bases unmatched to any gene: 4. The CDR3 has 15 residues. Germline assignment: CDR1 SGDLS and CDR2 YYNGEE. The CDR3 reads CASSTWTSGGDTQYF. In DNA form, the CDR3 reads TGTGCCAGCAGCACCTGGACTAGCGGGGGGGATACGCAGTATTTT.

The sample holds a few counts of this clone. The chain is built from TRBV5-1 and TRBJ2-1, with 10 nucleotides matching TRBD1. Germline assignment: CDR1 SGHRS and CDR2 YFSETQ. The CDR3 sequence is 14 residues long. V lost 4 bases, J lost 7 bases, and 5 bases stayed unmatched. CDR3 nucleotides: TGCGCCAGCAGCATGGACAGGGGGATAAATGAGCAGTTCTTC. Protein: CASSMDRGINEQFF.

The chain links TRBV2 to TRBJ2-2; 10 nucleotides line up with TRBD2. Germline V gene sequence: CDR1 SNHLY, CDR2 FYNNEI. J was trimmed by 4 bases and V by 3 bases; bases with no gene match: 5. The CDR3 is 16 amino acids. CDR3 in DNA: TGTGCCAGCAGTGAGGCTAGCGGGGGTGGCACCGGGGAGCTGTTTTTT. It codes for CASSEASGGGTGELFF.

This rearrangement joins TRBV10-3 to TRBJ2-3; 14 positions match TRBD2. V was clipped by 0 bases and J by 8 bases; unmatched bases: 7. Germline CDR1 and CDR2: ENHRY and SYGVKD. CDR3 size: 17 residues. CDR3 bases: TGTGCCATCAGTGAGTCTTGGACTAGCGGGGGGAGCGGTACGCAGTATTTT. The encoded protein is CAISESWTSGGSGTQYF.

This clone was counted only a few times. The chain is built from TRBV21-1 and TRBJ2-2; the DNA was not used to check the table's D call, TRBD2. TRBV21-1 is reported as a pseudogene. CDR3 length equals 16 residues. The CDR3 loop is CASSKARGANTGELFF. Written as DNA, the CDR3 is TGTGCCAGCAGCAAAGCTCGCGGGGCTAACACCGGGGAGCTGTTTTTT.

The V call is TRBV5-6, the J call TRBJ1-1, with 8 bases identical to TRBD1. The ends lost 4 bases at V and 4 bases at J; junction bases unmatched: 6. The germline CDR1 and CDR2 sequences are SGHDT and YYEEEE. The CDR3 covers 14 residues. In DNA form, the CDR3 reads TGTGCCAGCAGCCCGGGACAGGCTGGCACTGAAGCTTTCTTT. Amino acid sequence: CASSPGQAGTEAFF.

The gene calls are TRBV11-2 and TRBJ2-6, with D possibly matching TRBD2 (6 bases). V lost 1 base to trimming and J lost 3 bases, with 16 bases between them. There are 18 residues in the CDR3. The germline gives CDR1 SGHAT, CDR2 FQNNGV. In DNA form, the CDR3 reads TGTGCCAGCAGCTTAGGCGGGAAGACCCCTGGTGGGGCCAACGTCCTGACTTTC. The encoded protein is CASSLGGKTPGGANVLTF.

The genes are TRBV9 and TRBJ2-7, with TRBD2 identical over 9 bases. The CDR3 has 15 amino acids. The J segment lost 5 bases and the V segment lost 3 bases, leaving 9 bases of the junction unmatched. In germline, CDR1 is SGDLS, CDR2 YYNGEE. The CDR3 DNA follows: TGTGCCAGCAGCGCCCGGGGGACTAGCACCCACGAGCAGTACTTC. This encodes CASSARGTSTHEQYF.

The CDR3 coding sequence is TGTGCCAGCAGCTTATCCCAGGGGACAGGGGACTATGGCTACACCTTC. This sequence encodes CASSLSQGTGDYGYTF. The chain is built from TRBV11-2 and TRBJ1-2; 10 positions agree with TRBD1. The CDR3 has 16 residues. Trimming took 2 bases from V and 3 from J; bases not matched to a gene: 6. CDR1 SGHAT and CDR2 FQNNGV come from the germline V gene. The whole variable domain, filled in from reference TRBV11-2 and TRBJ1-2, reads EAGVAQSPRYKIIEKRQSVAFWCNPISGHATLYWYQQILGQGPKLLIQFQNNGVVDDSQLPKDRFSAERLKGVDSTLKIQPAKLEDSAVYLCASSLSQGTGDYGYTFGSGTRLTVV.

V and J are TRBV18 and TRBJ1-1, with 7 positions matching TRBD1. The CDR3 is made up of 13 amino acids. Germline CDR1 KGHSH, CDR2 LQKENI. V dropped 5 bases and J dropped 3; count of bases not matched to a gene: 3. CDR3 sequence: CASSRGRDTEAFF. The CDR3, as DNA: TGTGCCAGCTCAAGGGGGCGGGACACTGAAGCTTTCTTT.

The chain recombines TRBV30 with TRBJ2-7, with 11 bases matching TRBD2. The CDR3 is 15 residues long. Unmatched junction bases numbered 8, after V lost 4 bases and J lost 3 bases. Looked up from germline, CDR1 is GTSNPN and CDR2 is SVGIG (reference sequence). CDR3 sequence reads: CAWTRGGLADYEQYF. In nucleotides, the CDR3 is TGTGCCTGGACCCGCGGGGGACTAGCGGACTACGAGCAGTACTTC.

The gene calls are TRBV11-2 and TRBJ1-2; no clear D. The V end was cut by 3 bases, the J end by 2 bases, with 13 bases between. Germline V CDR1 and CDR2: SGHAT, FQNNGV. The CDR3 is 15 residues long. The CDR3 DNA sequence: TGTGCCAGCAGCTTTATGCCCCAGTACAACTATGGCTACACCTTC. This codes for CASSFMPQYNYGYTF.

This clone occurred a few times. The genes are TRBV11-2 and TRBJ2-7, with D uncertain. The CDR3 contains 14 residues. From germline, CDR1 is SGHAT and CDR2 FQNNGV. The V end lost 0 bases, the J end lost 1 base, and 7 bases lay between the germline ends. This chain's CDR3 is CASSLDHASYEQYF. In DNA, the CDR3 is TGTGCCAGCAGCTTAGACCACGCGTCCTACGAGCAGTACTTC. Filled out from reference TRBV11-2 and TRBJ2-7, the complete variable domain reads EAGVAQSPRYKIIEKRQSVAFWCNPISGHATLYWYQQILGQGPKLLIQFQNNGVVDDSQLPKDRFSAERLKGVDSTLKIQPAKLEDSAVYLCASSLDHASYEQYFGPGTRLTVT.

The chain's CDR3 is CASSLVGQGTSGANVLTF. CDR3 in DNA: TGCGCCAGCAGCTTGGTAGGACAGGGTACCTCTGGGGCCAACGTCCTGACTTTC. The J gene is TRBJ2-6, the V gene TRBV5-1; 8 nucleotides match TRBD1. Germline V gene sequence: CDR1 SGHRS, CDR2 YFSETQ. J gave up 0 bases and V 0 bases, and 5 bases lay outside the gene matches. The CDR3 is made up of 18 amino acids.

This clone was seen only a few times. The gene calls are TRBV21-1 and TRBJ1-1. TRBV21-1 is a pseudogene segment. The CDR3 sequence is 15 residues long. The CDR3 DNA sequence: TGTGCCAGCAGCAATCACGCTAGGACTACCTTCGAAGCTTTCTTT. This gives the protein CASSNHARTTFEAFF.

This clone was observed a single time. V usage is TRBV9 and J usage is TRBJ2-7; 7 positions agree with TRBD1. The germline V gene has CDR1 SGDLS and CDR2 YYNGEE. This CDR3 comprises 14 residues. Trimming at V came to 2 bases and at J to 4 bases, leaving 6 bases not matched to a gene. CDR3 sequence (DNA): TGTGCCAGCAGCGTGGGGACAGCCCATTACGAGCAGTACTTC. It encodes CASSVGTAHYEQYF.

This clone was observed a few times. The chain recombines TRBV19 with TRBJ1-1; the D is unclear. CDR1 and CDR2 from the germline V gene are LNHDA and SQIVND (reference sequence). Trimming pared 8 bases from V and 0 bases from J, leaving 13 bases between. The CDR3 is 14 amino acids. DNA of the CDR3: TGTGCCAGTCGCGATCTCACCATGAACACTGAAGCTTTCTTT. Its protein is CASRDLTMNTEAFF.

The V call is TRBV11-2, the J call TRBJ1-3; tentatively, D is TRBD1 (6 bases). CDR1 and CDR2 (germline): SGHAT, FQNNGV. The CDR3 is 13 amino acids. Trimming shortened V by 6 bases and J by 8 bases, and 14 bases separated the two germline ends. As DNA, the CDR3 is TGTGCCAGCAGTTTGGGACATGGGGACACCATATATTTT. Translation gives CASSLGHGDTIYF.

This CDR3 is CASSDRDRGGTEAFF. Here the CDR3 DNA reads TGTGCCAGCAGTGACCGGGACAGGGGTGGCACTGAAGCTTTCTTT. The V call is TRBV2, the J call TRBJ1-1; 10 nucleotides line up with TRBD1. V gave up 3 bases and J gave up 4 bases; unmatched junction bases: 5. The CDR3 is 15 residues long. Per the germline V gene, CDR1 is SNHLY and CDR2 is FYNNEI.

The chain has TRBV30 and TRBJ1-1; D gene uncertain. V dropped 3 bases and J dropped 4 bases, with 12 bases sitting between them. Germline V lookup: CDR1 GTSNPN, CDR2 SVGIG (reference sequence). This CDR3 comprises 13 residues. This chain's CDR3 is CAWSPYTSTEAFF. The DNA for the CDR3 is TGTGCCTGGAGCCCATACACCAGCACTGAAGCTTTCTTT. The full variable domain, its missing parts supplied by reference TRBV30 and TRBJ1-1, is SQTIHQWPATLVQPVGSPLSLECTVEGTSNPNLYWYRQAAGRGLQLLFYSVGIGQISSEVPQNLSASRPQDRQFILSSKKLLLSDSGFYLCAWSPYTSTEAFFGQGTRLTVV.

The chain has TRBV10-1 and TRBJ1-6; D gene ambiguous. Germline lookup yields CDR1 WNHNN and CDR2 SYGVQD (reference sequence). The length of the CDR3 is 14 residues. The germline V and J ends were trimmed by 2 bases and 9 bases, with 11 bases remaining between them. In DNA, the CDR3 is TGCGCCAGCAGTGAGCTCGAACGCGGTTCACCCCTCCACTTT. Encoded protein: CASSELERGSPLHF.

This sequence joins TRBV5-6 and TRBJ1-5, with D perhaps TRBD1 (6 bases). V shed 0 bases and J shed 9 bases, with 16 bases lying between them. This CDR3 region has 15 residues. Germline CDR1 is SGHDT and CDR2 is YYEEEE. Here the CDR3 reads CASSLGQGIGSPQHF. CDR3 nucleotide sequence: TGTGCCAGCAGCTTGGGGCAGGGGATAGGGTCGCCCCAGCATTTT.

V is TRBV24-1 and J is TRBJ1-6; D is perhaps TRBD1 (6 bases). The germline V and J ends were trimmed by 4 bases and 6 bases, with 15 bases remaining between them. Looked up from germline, CDR1 is KGHDR and CDR2 is SFDVKD. The CDR3 extends over 16 amino acids. CDR3 DNA: TGTGCCACCAGTGACCCTAGAACAGGGACTAATTCACCCCTCCACTTT. Protein: CATSDPRTGTNSPLHF.

The rearrangement joins TRBV6-6 to TRBJ1-3; D unclear. The CDR3 extends over 15 amino acids. Germline lookup yields CDR1 MNHNY and CDR2 SVGAGI (reference sequence). V gave up 11 bases and J gave up 2 bases, with 19 bases separating them. The CDR3 DNA reads TGTGCCGCCGTGGATCCCCGAACTACTGGAAACACCATATATTTT. Residues: CAAVDPRTTGNTIYF.

This clone was found once. V is TRBV11-2 and J is TRBJ2-6; D is perhaps TRBD1 (5 bases). CDR1 SGHAT and CDR2 FQNNGV come from the germline V gene. Trimming removed 0 bases at V and 2 bases at J, with 17 bases between. The CDR3 is made up of 19 amino acids. The CDR3 nucleotides are TGTGCCAGCAGCTTAGACTTTGGCCAGGGCTATCCTGGGGCCAACGTCCTGACTTTC. This codes for CASSLDFGQGYPGANVLTF.

The V gene is TRBV9, the J gene TRBJ2-1; TRBD1 might be the D (7 bases). The V and J ends lost 7 bases and 0 bases respectively, with 17 bases between them. Germline CDR1 SGDLS, CDR2 YYNGEE. This CDR3 region has 16 residues. The CDR3 DNA follows: TGTGCCAGCGGCCAGGGGGGACTGAGCTCCTACAATGAGCAGTTCTTC. This translates into CASGQGGLSSYNEQFF.

The rearrangement links TRBV3-1 (or the pseudogene TRBV3-2) to TRBJ1-4; 8 bases are shared with TRBD1. CDR3 length: 13 residues. Trimming removed 10 bases from V and 6 bases from J; junction bases left unmatched: 7. In germline, CDR1 is LGHDT, CDR2 YNNKEL (reference sequence). The CDR3 bases are TGTGCCACCGGACAGGGATGGGATGAAAAACTGTTTTTT. It translates to CATGQGWDEKLFF.

The chain recombines TRBV3-1 (or the pseudogene TRBV3-2) with TRBJ2-5, with 8 bases that match TRBD2. In germline, CDR1 is LGHDT, CDR2 YNNKEL (reference sequence). CDR3 size: 16 residues. With 4 bases clipped from V and 4 bases from J, the junction kept 11 bases outside the gene matches. CDR3 DNA: TGTGCCAGCAGCCTCGGTAGCGGGGAGGTGGGAGAGACCCAGTACTTC. Protein: CASSLGSGEVGETQYF.